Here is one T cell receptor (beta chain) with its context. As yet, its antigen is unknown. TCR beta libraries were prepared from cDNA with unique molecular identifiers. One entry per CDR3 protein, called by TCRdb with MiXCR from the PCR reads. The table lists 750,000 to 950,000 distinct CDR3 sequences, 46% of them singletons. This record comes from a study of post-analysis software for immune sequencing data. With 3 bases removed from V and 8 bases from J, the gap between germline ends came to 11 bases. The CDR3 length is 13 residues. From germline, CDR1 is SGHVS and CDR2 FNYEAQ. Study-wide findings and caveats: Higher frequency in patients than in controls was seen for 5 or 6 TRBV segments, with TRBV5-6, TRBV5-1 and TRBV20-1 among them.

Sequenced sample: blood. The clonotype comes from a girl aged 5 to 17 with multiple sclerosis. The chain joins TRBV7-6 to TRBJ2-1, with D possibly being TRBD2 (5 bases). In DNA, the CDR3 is TGTGCCAGCAGCTTGGATGAGAGGGATGAGCAGTTCTTC. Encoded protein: CASSLDERDEQFF.